The text below deals with one T cell receptor beta chain. What it binds is unknown. The V segment lost 5 bases and the J segment 6 bases; nucleotides outside the gene matches: 17. Germline assignment: CDR1 SGHTA and CDR2 FQGNSA. This CDR3 is 18 amino acids long. These data are taken from a study of shared clonotypes between healthy human individuals. Across the study: Aged 18 to 49, the donors were two women and three men. Points from the study as a whole: When compared with the clonotypes that were shared by all four sorted-subset donors, the non-shared clonotypes turned out to have lower generation probabilities.

Using immunoSEQ multiplex PCR, the repertoire was profiled, and TCRdb retains in-frame clones only, with some absent. The repertoire includes 550,000 to 600,000 clones, roughly 98% of them detected once, and 0.3% sits in the top ten. Naive CD8 isolation took CD45RO-negative cells positively selected for CCR7 and excluded terminally differentiated effector memory CD45RA+ cells. The V gene is TRBV7-2, the J gene TRBJ2-1; the match to TRBD1 covers 9 bases. The sequenced sample was naive CD8+ T cells sorted from blood. The sequence came from a man between 25 and 39 years old in good health. Here the CDR3 DNA reads TGTGCCAGCAGCGCGGGACCCCGGGACAGGGAGATTGTCAATGAGCAGTTCTTC. This encodes CASSAGPRDREIVNEQFF.